Reported below is one TCR beta chain. The CDR3 runs to 14 residues. Trimming shortened V by 0 bases and J by 1 base, and 7 bases separated the two germline ends. Germline CDR1 is SGHDN and CDR2 is FVKESK. These data belong to a study of blood T cell repertoires in COVID-19. Study overall: Both acute and convalescent COVID-19 samples were obtained from the United States, Italy and Spain. PBMCs, B-cell-depleted T cells, or T cells provided the cDNA or gDNA that made up the material.

Assignments of participants to cohorts depended upon their own reported clinical history. In the source study's methods: Amplified reference gene primers provided the basis for estimating nucleated cell counts. Data came from immunoSEQ multiplex PCR; TCRdb stores just in-frame clones and leaves some out. V, J and clone size reflect that table, while D and trimming were determined from the DNA. Of about 250,000 clones listed, nearly 90% are singletons. The sample taken for sequencing was PBMCs or T cells enriched from blood (not recorded which). V and J are TRBV14 and TRBJ2-7; D gene uncertain. The receptor was derived from a woman in her 30s with acute COVID-19. CDR3 coding DNA: TGTGCCAGCAGCCAAGATCAACAGTCCTACGAGCAGTACTTC. Protein product: CASSQDQQSYEQYF.